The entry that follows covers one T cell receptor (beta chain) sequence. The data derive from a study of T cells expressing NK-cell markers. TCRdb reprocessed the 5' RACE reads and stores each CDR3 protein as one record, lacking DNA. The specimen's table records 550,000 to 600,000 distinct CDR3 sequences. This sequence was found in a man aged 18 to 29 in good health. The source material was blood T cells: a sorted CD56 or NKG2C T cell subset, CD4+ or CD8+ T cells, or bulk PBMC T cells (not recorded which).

The CDR3 sequence is CASSPNSPGQATLGSNQPQHF. The chain is built from TRBV18 and TRBJ1-5; the TRBD1 assignment by TCRdb is unverifiable without DNA. This CDR3 spans 21 amino acids. The germline V gene has CDR1 KGHSH and CDR2 LQKENI.